This passage covers 4 T cell receptor beta chains from one sample sequenced in a study of cytomegalovirus exposure and HLA in healthy donors. Clones were sequenced by immunoSEQ multiplex PCR, and TCRdb holds only the in-frame ones, with some missing. This table holds about 110,000 clones, about 88% found once. Material: PBMCs. These receptors were obtained from a woman aged 18-30 years in good health and CMV-seronegative.

The rearrangement joins TRBV4-2 to TRBJ2-7; 9 nucleotides match TRBD2. From germline, CDR1 is LGHNA and CDR2 YNFKEQ. V dropped 0 bases and J dropped 3; count of bases not matched to a gene: 3. There are 15 residues in the CDR3. CDR3 sequence: CASSQERGGVYEQYF. The CDR3 DNA reads as TGTGCCAGCAGCCAAGAGCGGGGGGGGGTCTACGAGCAGTACTTC.

This sequence joins TRBV28 and TRBJ2-7; 7 bases are a match to TRBD1. J gave up 6 bases and V 6 bases, and 8 bases lay outside the gene matches. CDR3 size: 13 residues. CDR1 is MDHEN, CDR2 SYDVKM, per germline. CDR3 nucleotide sequence: TGTGCCAGCAGCCCCCAGGGGGTCGGCGAGCAGTACTTC. This translates into CASSPQGVGEQYF.

The rearrangement uses TRBV7-5 and TRBJ2-4; whether TRBD1, the table's D call, matches the DNA was not checked. TRBV7-5 is an annotated pseudogene. The CDR3 totals 16 residues. The CDR3 DNA sequence: TGTGCCAGAAGCTTATCTCCCCTTGGCAGGAAAAACATTCAGTACTTC. Its translation is CARSLSPLGRKNIQYF.

V usage is TRBV7-6 and J usage is TRBJ2-3; TRBD2 matches at 9 bases. The CDR3 is 16 amino acids. V was clipped by 4 bases and J by 4 bases; unmatched bases: 9. Germline V gives CDR1 SGHVS, CDR2 FNYEAQ. CDR3 sequence (DNA): TGTGCCAGCAGCTGGTTTGGCGGGGGGGAGGCAGATACGCAGTATTTT. It translates to CASSWFGGGEADTQYF.